The 26 T cell receptor beta chains in this list originate from one sample, sequenced in a study of blood T cell repertoires in COVID-19. Clones were sequenced by immunoSEQ multiplex PCR, and TCRdb holds only the in-frame ones, with some missing. This sample has roughly 70,000 clones, with around 88% found just once. The specimen was peripheral blood. These receptors were obtained from a woman in her seventies with acute or convalescent COVID-19.

The rearrangement uses TRBV5-1 and TRBJ2-7, with D unclear. Germline CDR1 is SGHRS and CDR2 is YFSETQ. Trimming cost V 2 bases and J 3 bases, with 9 bases left between them. The CDR3 length is 13 residues. The DNA of the CDR3 is TGCGCCAGCAGCTTCTCAAATAGCTACGAGCAGTACTTC. Translated: CASSFSNSYEQYF. The entire variable domain, with the rest obtained from reference TRBV5-1 and TRBJ2-7, is as follows: KAGVTQTPRYLIKTRGQQVTLSCSPISGHRSVSWYQQTPGQGLQFLFEYFSETQRNKGNFPGRFSGRQFSNSRSEMNVSTLELGDSALYLCASSFSNSYEQYFGPGTRLTVT.

The chain recombines TRBV29-1 with TRBJ2-1; D might be TRBD2 (6 bases). The CDR3 has 16 amino acids. V shed 6 bases and J shed 8 bases, with 26 bases lying between them. In germline, CDR1 is SQVTM, CDR2 ANQGSEA. CDR3 DNA: TGCAGCGTCAGGACGGTCCTAGCGACCCTAATTGATGAGCAGTTCTTC. Protein sequence: CSVRTVLATLIDEQFF.

The V gene is TRBV12-3 or TRBV12-4, the J gene TRBJ1-1; no clear D gene. V lost 5 bases to trimming and J lost 4 bases, with 8 bases between them. The CDR3 covers 12 residues. The DNA for the CDR3 is TGTGCCAGCAGTAGCGGACCCACTGAAGCTTTCTTT. Amino acid sequence: CASSSGPTEAFF.

V gene TRBV7-3 combines with J gene TRBJ2-2, with D possibly matching TRBD2 (6 bases). CDR3 length: 14 amino acids. Trimming removed 2 bases at V and 7 bases at J, with 11 bases between. Germline CDR1 reads SGHTA; CDR2 reads FQGTGA. This chain's CDR3 is CASSLGTSGGELFF. For the CDR3, the DNA is TGTGCCAGCAGCTTAGGGACTTCCGGCGGGGAGCTGTTTTTT.

The chain has TRBV24-1 and TRBJ1-5; the D gene is possibly TRBD1 (5 bases). This CDR3 is built from 13 residues. Deletions cut 7 bases from V and 5 bases from J, with 11 bases between. CDR1 KGHDR and CDR2 SFDVKD come from the germline V gene. Here the CDR3 DNA reads TGTGCCACCAGCGACGACAGTCATCAGCCCCAGCATTTT. Encoded protein: CATSDDSHQPQHF.

The chain recombines TRBV19 with TRBJ1-3; 8 bases are shared with TRBD1. J lost 4 bases, V lost 6 bases, and 2 bases had no gene match. Germline CDR1 and CDR2: LNHDA and SQIVND (reference sequence). This CDR3 has 13 residues. CDR3 protein: CASSRGPGNTIYF. The DNA of the CDR3 is TGTGCCAGTAGCAGGGGGCCAGGAAACACCATATATTTT.

This clone appeared a few times. The chain uses TRBV11-3 and TRBJ2-7, with 10 positions matching TRBD2. Germline V CDR1 and CDR2: SGHNT, YENEEA. V trimming: 6 bases; J trimming: 4 bases; junction bases outside the gene matches: 9. The CDR3 length is 15 residues. CDR3 residues: CASSLSSGSGYEQYF. CDR3 DNA: TGTGCCAGCAGTCTCTCTAGCGGGAGTGGTTACGAGCAGTACTTC.

The chain recombines TRBV30 with TRBJ1-3; tentatively, D is TRBD1 (5 bases). Germline CDR1 is GTSNPN and CDR2 is SVGIG (reference sequence). This CDR3 region has 14 residues. V was pared by 0 bases and J by 1 base, with 7 bases between. CDR3 DNA sequence: TGTGCCTGGAGTGTCGACAGTTCTGGAAACACCATATATTTT. Protein product: CAWSVDSSGNTIYF.

This chain connects TRBV28 to TRBJ2-5; 8 bases match TRBD2. CDR1 and CDR2 (germline): MDHEN, SYDVKM. This CDR3 is built from 17 residues. V lost 5 bases, J lost 1 base, and 12 bases stayed unmatched. CDR3 sequence: CASSLGLAGSGQETQYF. Here the CDR3 DNA reads TGTGCCAGCAGTCTAGGGTTAGCGGGGTCTGGCCAAGAGACCCAGTACTTC. Using reference TRBV28 and TRBJ2-5 for the parts outside the CDR3, the full variable domain is DVKVTQSSRYLVKRTGEKVFLECVQDMDHENMFWYRQDPGLGLRLIYFSYDVKMKEKGDIPEGYSVSREKKERFSLILESASTNQTSMYLCASSLGLAGSGQETQYFGPGTRLLVL.

The rearrangement joins TRBV6-2 or TRBV6-3 to TRBJ1-1, with TRBD1 matching over 8 bases. This CDR3 comprises 14 residues. V lost 4 bases to trimming and J lost 7 bases; unmatched junction nucleotides: 8. Germline CDR1 and CDR2: MNHEY and SVGEGT. CDR3 sequence reads: CASSSSRGPGEAFF. CDR3 nucleotides: TGTGCCAGCAGTTCCTCCAGGGGGCCAGGTGAAGCTTTCTTT.

As concerns this clone: One end of the junction is discordant with germline, which a read error may explain. J is TRBJ2-2 and V is TRBV7-7, with 9 bases lining up with TRBD1. The CDR3 length is 17 residues. CDR1 and CDR2 (germline): SSHAT, FNYEAQ (reference sequence). This CDR3 reads CASSLTSGTGRTGELFF. CDR3 nucleotide sequence: TGTGCTAGCAGCTTGACCTCCGGGACAGGGCGGACCGGGGAGCTGTTTTTT.

The chain couples TRBV18 to TRBJ2-3; a weak D match, TRBD1 (5 bases). Looked up from germline, CDR1 is KGHSH and CDR2 is LQKENI. The CDR3 has 15 amino acids. V was shortened by 2 bases and J by 1 base, with 10 bases between the two germline ends. For the CDR3, the DNA is TGTGCCAGCTCACCAACTGGGGCCGGCACAGATACGCAGTATTTT. This codes for CASSPTGAGTDTQYF.

The V call is TRBV30, the J call TRBJ1-2; TRBD1 is a possible D gene (5 bases). CDR3 length: 13 amino acids. V dropped 1 base and J dropped 5 bases, with 11 bases sitting between them. Germline CDR1 and CDR2: GTSNPN and SVGIG (reference sequence). Here the CDR3 reads CAWSGGGHYGYTF. In DNA form, the CDR3 reads TGTGCCTGGAGTGGGGGGGGTCATTATGGCTACACCTTC.

The chain combines TRBV6-5 with TRBJ1-2; TRBD1 matches 7 bases. Germline V gene data show CDR1 as MNHEY and CDR2 as SVGAGI. The trim removed 0 bases at V and 3 bases at J, leaving 7 bases unmatched. CDR3 length equals 16 residues. CDR3 sequence reads: CASSYSRQGGDYGYTF. In DNA, the CDR3 is TGTGCCAGCAGTTACTCCCGACAGGGAGGAGACTATGGCTACACCTTC.

The chain has TRBV11-3 and TRBJ1-1; weak D call: TRBD1 (5 bases). V dropped 1 base and J dropped 4 bases, with 13 bases sitting between them. Germline lookup yields CDR1 SGHNT and CDR2 YENEEA. This CDR3 is 15 amino acids long. CDR3 DNA: TGTGCCAGCAGCTTAGTAGGGGCCAGCCCCACTGAAGCTTTCTTT. Encoded protein: CASSLVGASPTEAFF. Filled out from reference TRBV11-3 and TRBJ1-1, the complete variable domain reads EAGVVQSPRYKIIEKKQPVAFWCNPISGHNTLYWYLQNLGQGPELLIRYENEEAVDDSQLPKDRFSAERLKGVDSTLKIQPAELGDSAVYLCASSLVGASPTEAFFGQGTRLTVV.

This chain uses TRBV5-1 with TRBJ2-1; 9 bases are a match to TRBD1. In germline, CDR1 is SGHRS, CDR2 YFSETQ. V gave up 2 bases and J gave up 8 bases; unmatched junction bases: 8. The CDR3 has 15 amino acids. The CDR3 sequence: CASSLGTGRYDEQFF. CDR3 sequence (DNA): TGCGCCAGCAGCTTAGGGACAGGGAGATACGATGAGCAGTTCTTC.

The chain combines TRBV5-5 with TRBJ2-1, with 7 bases lining up with TRBD2. After removal of 1 base from V and 7 bases from J, the junction contained 8 bases not matched to a gene. This CDR3 comprises 15 residues. The germline V gene encodes CDR1 SGHKS and CDR2 YYEKEE (reference sequence). CDR3 DNA sequence: TGTGCCAGCAGCTTGAGAAGCGGGATGCTTAATGAGCAGTTCTTC. This sequence encodes CASSLRSGMLNEQFF.

The rearrangement uses TRBV6-6 and TRBJ1-6, with D maybe TRBD1 (6 bases). Trimming stripped 4 bases from V and 0 bases from J, with 10 bases between. Germline V gene data show CDR1 as MNHNY and CDR2 as SVGAGI (reference sequence). The CDR3 extends over 16 amino acids. CDR3 protein: CASSSLDSSYNSPLHF. CDR3 bases: TGTGCCAGCAGTTCCCTGGACAGCTCCTATAATTCACCCCTCCACTTT.

V is TRBV7-9 and J is TRBJ2-5; weak D call: TRBD1 (6 bases). V lost 4 bases and J lost 4, with 10 bases in between. Germline V gene sequence: CDR1 SEHNR, CDR2 FQNEAQ (reference sequence). CDR3 length: 13 amino acids. Here the CDR3 reads CASSSRGSETQYF. CDR3 coding DNA: TGTGCCAGCAGCTCGAGGGGGTCAGAGACCCAGTACTTC.

The chain uses TRBV28 and TRBJ1-2; 9 positions agree with TRBD1. Germline V gene data show CDR1 as MDHEN and CDR2 as SYDVKM. The CDR3 runs 16 residues. J gave up 4 bases and V 6 bases, and 12 bases lay outside the gene matches. CDR3 sequence reads: CASRAPGTGPPYGYTF. Here the CDR3 DNA reads TGTGCCAGCAGGGCTCCCGGGACAGGGCCCCCCTATGGCTACACCTTC.

This chain links TRBV30 with TRBJ1-1; unclear D gene. The CDR3 loop spans 13 amino acids. CDR1 is GTSNPN, CDR2 SVGIG, per germline (reference sequence). V shed 0 bases and J shed 2 bases, with 7 bases lying between them. The CDR3 DNA sequence: TGTGCCTGGAGTGTACAGAGTAACACTGAAGCTTTCTTT. Protein product: CAWSVQSNTEAFF.

This clone was found a few times. The V call is TRBV6-5, the J call TRBJ1-4; a possible D gene is TRBD1 (6 bases). With 7 bases removed from V and 2 bases from J, the gap between germline ends came to 11 bases. Germline-derived CDR1 and CDR2 are MNHEY and SVGAGI. The CDR3 loop spans 14 amino acids. DNA for the CDR3: TGTGCCAGCACTAGAAGGGGGACTAATGAAAAACTGTTTTTT. Protein product: CASTRRGTNEKLFF.

This clone occurred a few times. Other DNA sequences of this sample code for an identical CDR3. The CDR3 nucleotides are TGTGCCAGCAGCTTAAGCGGGAGGACCTCCGCCTGGGAGCTGTTTTTT. This codes for CASSLSGRTSAWELFF. V usage is TRBV5-4 and J usage is TRBJ2-2, with TRBD2 matching over 9 bases. V trimming: 2 bases; J trimming: 9 bases; junction bases outside the gene matches: 11. The CDR3 consists of 16 residues. CDR1 is SGHNT, CDR2 YYREEE, per germline (reference sequence).

The chain combines TRBV5-1 with TRBJ2-7; 16 nucleotides match TRBD2. Germline CDR1 reads SGHRS; CDR2 reads YFSETQ. The junction had 7 bases not matched to a gene; V was cut back by 4 bases and J by 0 bases. The CDR3 consists of 18 residues. The CDR3 DNA follows: TGCGCCAGCAGCATAACGGGACTAGCGGGAGGGATCTCCTACGAGCAGTACTTC. Its protein is CASSITGLAGGISYEQYF. Looking up the rest from reference TRBV5-1 and TRBJ2-7 gives the full variable domain: KAGVTQTPRYLIKTRGQQVTLSCSPISGHRSVSWYQQTPGQGLQFLFEYFSETQRNKGNFPGRFSGRQFSNSRSEMNVSTLELGDSALYLCASSITGLAGGISYEQYFGPGTRLTVT.

The chain employs TRBV13 and TRBJ2-7; D might be TRBD2 (5 bases). The CDR3 runs to 13 residues. The germline V gene encodes CDR1 PRHDT and CDR2 FYEKMQ (reference sequence). V dropped 2 bases and J dropped 6 bases, with 11 bases sitting between them. DNA for the CDR3: TGTGCCAGCAGCTTAATGGGAGCCCGCGAGCAGTACTTC. Translating gives CASSLMGAREQYF.

V usage is TRBV5-6 and J usage is TRBJ1-5; D is uncertain. Trimming took off 3 bases at V and 2 bases at J, with 12 bases between the two ends. Looked up from germline, CDR1 is SGHDT and CDR2 is YYEEEE. The CDR3 is made up of 15 amino acids. DNA of the CDR3: TGTGCCAGCAGCTCCCAGCGGCGAGGCAATCAGCCCCAGCATTTT. As protein: CASSSQRRGNQPQHF.